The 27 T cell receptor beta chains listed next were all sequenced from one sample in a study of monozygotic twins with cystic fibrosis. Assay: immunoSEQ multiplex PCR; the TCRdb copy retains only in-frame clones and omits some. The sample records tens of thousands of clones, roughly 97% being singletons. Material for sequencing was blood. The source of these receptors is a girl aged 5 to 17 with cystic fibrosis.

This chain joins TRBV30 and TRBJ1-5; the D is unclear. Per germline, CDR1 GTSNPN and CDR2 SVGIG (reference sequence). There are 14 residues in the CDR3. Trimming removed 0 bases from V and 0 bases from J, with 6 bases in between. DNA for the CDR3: TGTGCCTGGAGTGTGGACTATAGCAATCAGCCCCAGCATTTT. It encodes CAWSVDYSNQPQHF.

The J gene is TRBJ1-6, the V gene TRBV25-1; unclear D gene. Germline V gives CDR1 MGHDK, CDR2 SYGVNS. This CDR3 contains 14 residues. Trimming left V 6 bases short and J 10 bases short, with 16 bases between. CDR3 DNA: TGTGCCAGCAGGACGGGCTTTTTAGGGTCACCCCTCCACTTT. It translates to CASRTGFLGSPLHF.

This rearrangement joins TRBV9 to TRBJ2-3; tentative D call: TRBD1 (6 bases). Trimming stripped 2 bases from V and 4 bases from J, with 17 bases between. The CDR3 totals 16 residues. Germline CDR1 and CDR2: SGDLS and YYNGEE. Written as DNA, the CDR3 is TGTGCCAGCAGCGTTCTTATTCAGGGGAGCGCAGATACGCAGTATTTT. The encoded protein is CASSVLIQGSADTQYF.

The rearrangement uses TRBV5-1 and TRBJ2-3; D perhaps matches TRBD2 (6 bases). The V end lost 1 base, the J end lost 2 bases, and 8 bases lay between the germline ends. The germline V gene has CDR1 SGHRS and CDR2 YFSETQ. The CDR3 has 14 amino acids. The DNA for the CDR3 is TGCGCCAGCAGCTTGACGGGAGCCACAGATACGCAGTATTTT. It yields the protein CASSLTGATDTQYF.

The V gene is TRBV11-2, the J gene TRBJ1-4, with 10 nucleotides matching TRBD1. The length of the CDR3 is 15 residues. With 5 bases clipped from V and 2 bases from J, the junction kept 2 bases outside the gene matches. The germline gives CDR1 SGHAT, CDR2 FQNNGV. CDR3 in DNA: TGTGCCAGCAGCCCGGACAGGGGGACTAATGAAAAACTGTTTTTT. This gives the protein CASSPDRGTNEKLFF.

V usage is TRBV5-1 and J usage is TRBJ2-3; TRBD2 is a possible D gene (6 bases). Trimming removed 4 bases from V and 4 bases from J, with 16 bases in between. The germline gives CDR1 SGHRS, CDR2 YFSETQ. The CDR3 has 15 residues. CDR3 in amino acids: CASSPTGTPADTQYF. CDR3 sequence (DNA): TGCGCCAGCAGCCCGACCGGGACTCCAGCAGATACGCAGTATTTT.

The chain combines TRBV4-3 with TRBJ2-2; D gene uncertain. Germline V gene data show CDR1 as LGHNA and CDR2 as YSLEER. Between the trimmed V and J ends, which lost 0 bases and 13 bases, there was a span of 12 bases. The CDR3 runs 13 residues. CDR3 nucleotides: TGCGCCAGCAGCCAAGATCGGCAGATGGCGCTGTTTTTT. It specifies CASSQDRQMALFF.

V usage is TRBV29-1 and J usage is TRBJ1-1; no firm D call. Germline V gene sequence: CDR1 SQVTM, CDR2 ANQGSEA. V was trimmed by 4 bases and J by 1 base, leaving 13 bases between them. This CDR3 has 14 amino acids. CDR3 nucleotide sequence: TGCAGCGTTGCCCTCCGATTAGCGAACACTGAAGCTTTCTTT. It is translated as CSVALRLANTEAFF.

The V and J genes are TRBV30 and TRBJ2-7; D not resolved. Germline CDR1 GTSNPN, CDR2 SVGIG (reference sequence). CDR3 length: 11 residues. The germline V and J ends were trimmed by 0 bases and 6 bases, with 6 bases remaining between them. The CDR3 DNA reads TGTGCCTGGAGTGTCGGCCCCGAGCAGTACTTC. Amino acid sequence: CAWSVGPEQYF.

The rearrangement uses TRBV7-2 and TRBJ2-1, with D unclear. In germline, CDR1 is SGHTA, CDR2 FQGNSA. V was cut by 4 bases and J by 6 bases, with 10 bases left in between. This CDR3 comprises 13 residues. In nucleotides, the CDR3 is TGTGCCAGCAGCTCCGGACCTTTCAATGAGCAGTTCTTC. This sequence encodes CASSSGPFNEQFF. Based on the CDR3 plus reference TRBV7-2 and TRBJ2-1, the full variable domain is GAGVSQSPSNKVTEKGKDVELRCDPISGHTALYWYRQSLGQGLEFLIYFQGNSAPDKSGLPSDRFSAERTGGSVSTLTIQRTQQEDSAVYLCASSSGPFNEQFFGPGTRLTVL.

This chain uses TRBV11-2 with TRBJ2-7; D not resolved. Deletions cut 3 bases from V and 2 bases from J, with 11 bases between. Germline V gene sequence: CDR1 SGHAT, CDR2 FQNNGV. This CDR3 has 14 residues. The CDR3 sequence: CASSFWTEAYEQYF. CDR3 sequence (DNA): TGTGCCAGCAGCTTCTGGACGGAAGCCTACGAGCAGTACTTC.

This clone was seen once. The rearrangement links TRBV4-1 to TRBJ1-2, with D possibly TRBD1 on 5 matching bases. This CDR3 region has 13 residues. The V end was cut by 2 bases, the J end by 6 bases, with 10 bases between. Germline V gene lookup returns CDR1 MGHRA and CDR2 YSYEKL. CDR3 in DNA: TGCGCCAGCAGCCAACGTTTAGGGGATGGCTACACCTTC. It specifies CASSQRLGDGYTF.

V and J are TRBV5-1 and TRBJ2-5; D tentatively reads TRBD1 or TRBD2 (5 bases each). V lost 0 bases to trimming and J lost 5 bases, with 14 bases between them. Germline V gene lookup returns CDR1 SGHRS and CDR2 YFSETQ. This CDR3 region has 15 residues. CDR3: CASSLAAGATETQYF. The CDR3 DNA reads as TGCGCCAGCAGCTTGGCGGCCGGGGCTACGGAGACCCAGTACTTC. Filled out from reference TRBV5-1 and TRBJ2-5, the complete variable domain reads KAGVTQTPRYLIKTRGQQVTLSCSPISGHRSVSWYQQTPGQGLQFLFEYFSETQRNKGNFPGRFSGRQFSNSRSEMNVSTLELGDSALYLCASSLAAGATETQYFGPGTRLLVL.

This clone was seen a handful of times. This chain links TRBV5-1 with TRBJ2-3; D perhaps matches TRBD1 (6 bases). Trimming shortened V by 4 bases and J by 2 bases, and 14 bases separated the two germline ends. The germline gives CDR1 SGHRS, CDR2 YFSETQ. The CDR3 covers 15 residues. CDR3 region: CASSTLTGTTDTQYF. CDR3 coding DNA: TGCGCCAGCAGCACGTTGACAGGAACCACAGATACGCAGTATTTT. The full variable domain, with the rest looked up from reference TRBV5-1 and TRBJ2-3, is KAGVTQTPRYLIKTRGQQVTLSCSPISGHRSVSWYQQTPGQGLQFLFEYFSETQRNKGNFPGRFSGRQFSNSRSEMNVSTLELGDSALYLCASSTLTGTTDTQYFGPGTRLTVL.

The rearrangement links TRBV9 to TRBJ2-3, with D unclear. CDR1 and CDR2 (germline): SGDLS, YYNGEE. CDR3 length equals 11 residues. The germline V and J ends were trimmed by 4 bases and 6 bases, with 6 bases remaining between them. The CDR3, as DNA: TGTGCCAGCAGCCTCGCGGATACGCAGTATTTT. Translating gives CASSLADTQYF.

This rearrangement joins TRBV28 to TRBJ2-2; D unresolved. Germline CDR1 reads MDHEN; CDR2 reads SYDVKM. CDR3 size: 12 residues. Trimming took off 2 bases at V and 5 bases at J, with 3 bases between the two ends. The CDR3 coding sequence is TGTGCCAGCAGTTTAAGTACCGGGGAGCTGTTTTTT. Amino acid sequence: CASSLSTGELFF. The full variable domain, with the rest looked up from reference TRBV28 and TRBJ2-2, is DVKVTQSSRYLVKRTGEKVFLECVQDMDHENMFWYRQDPGLGLRLIYFSYDVKMKEKGDIPEGYSVSREKKERFSLILESASTNQTSMYLCASSLSTGELFFGEGSRLTVL.

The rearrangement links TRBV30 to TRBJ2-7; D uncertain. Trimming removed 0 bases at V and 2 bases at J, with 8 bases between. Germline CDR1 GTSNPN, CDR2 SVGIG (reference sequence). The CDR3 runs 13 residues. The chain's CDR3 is CAWSVSSTYEQYF. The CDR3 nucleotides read TGTGCCTGGAGTGTAAGCAGTACCTACGAGCAGTACTTC.

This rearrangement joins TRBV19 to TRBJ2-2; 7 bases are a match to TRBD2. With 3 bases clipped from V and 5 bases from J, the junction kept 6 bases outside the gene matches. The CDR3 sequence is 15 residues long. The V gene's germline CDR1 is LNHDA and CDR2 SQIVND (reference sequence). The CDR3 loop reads CASSIVGRRTGELFF. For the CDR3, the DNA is TGTGCCAGTAGTATTGTCGGGAGGAGGACCGGGGAGCTGTTTTTT.

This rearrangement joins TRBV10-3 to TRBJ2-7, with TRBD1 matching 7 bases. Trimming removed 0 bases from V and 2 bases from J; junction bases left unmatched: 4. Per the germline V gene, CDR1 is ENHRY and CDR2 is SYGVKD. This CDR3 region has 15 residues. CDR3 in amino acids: CAISESVQGAYEQYV. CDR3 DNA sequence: TGTGCCATCAGTGAGTCGGTGCAGGGGGCCTACGAGCAGTACGTC.

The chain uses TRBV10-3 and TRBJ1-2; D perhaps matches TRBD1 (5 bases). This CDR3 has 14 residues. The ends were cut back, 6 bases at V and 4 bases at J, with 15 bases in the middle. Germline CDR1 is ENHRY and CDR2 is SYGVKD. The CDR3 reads CAIRDGLGGYGYTF. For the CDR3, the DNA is TGTGCCATCAGGGACGGGCTCGGGGGCTATGGCTACACCTTC.

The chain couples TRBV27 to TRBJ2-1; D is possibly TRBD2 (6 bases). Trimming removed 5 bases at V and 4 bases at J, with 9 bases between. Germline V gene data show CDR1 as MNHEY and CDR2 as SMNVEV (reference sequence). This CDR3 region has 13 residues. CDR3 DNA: TGTGCCAGCAGTACGGGACTTTACAATGAGCAGTTCTTC. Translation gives CASSTGLYNEQFF.

DNA for the CDR3: TGTGCCAGCAGTGATGAACCAGATACGCAGTATTTT. Protein: CASSDEPDTQYF. The V call is TRBV2, the J call TRBJ2-3; D remains unclear. The CDR3 consists of 12 residues. V was shortened by 3 bases and J by 4 bases, with 5 bases between the two germline ends. Germline CDR1 reads SNHLY; CDR2 reads FYNNEI.

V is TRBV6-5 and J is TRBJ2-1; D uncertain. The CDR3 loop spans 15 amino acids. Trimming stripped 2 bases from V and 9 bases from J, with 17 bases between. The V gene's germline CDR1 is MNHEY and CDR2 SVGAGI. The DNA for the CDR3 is TGTGCCAGCAGTTACGGGCAGGTGGGGTTCGGTGAGCAGTTCTTC. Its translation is CASSYGQVGFGEQFF.

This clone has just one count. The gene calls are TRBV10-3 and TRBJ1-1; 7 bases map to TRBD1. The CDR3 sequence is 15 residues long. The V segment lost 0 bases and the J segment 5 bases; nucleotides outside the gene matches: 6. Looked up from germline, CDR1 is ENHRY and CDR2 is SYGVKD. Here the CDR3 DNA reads TGTGCCATCAGTGAGTCGACAGGGCTACTAACTGAAGCTTTCTTT. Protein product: CAISESTGLLTEAFF.

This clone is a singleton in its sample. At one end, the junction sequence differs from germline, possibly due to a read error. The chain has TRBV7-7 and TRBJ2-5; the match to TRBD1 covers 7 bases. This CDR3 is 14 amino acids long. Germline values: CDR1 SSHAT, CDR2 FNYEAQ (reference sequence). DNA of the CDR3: TGTGCTAGCACTCCGGGAACAGGGGTGGAGACCCAGTACTTC. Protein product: CASTPGTGVETQYF.

CDR3 sequence reads: CASSEIAGGRDEQYV. CDR3 sequence (DNA): TGTGCCAGCAGTGAGATAGCGGGAGGGAGGGACGAGCAGTACGTC. The chain combines TRBV6-1 with TRBJ2-7; 11 positions agree with TRBD2. The length of the CDR3 is 15 residues. V lost 3 bases to trimming and J lost 5 bases; unmatched junction nucleotides: 6. Germline assignment: CDR1 MNHNS and CDR2 SASEGT.

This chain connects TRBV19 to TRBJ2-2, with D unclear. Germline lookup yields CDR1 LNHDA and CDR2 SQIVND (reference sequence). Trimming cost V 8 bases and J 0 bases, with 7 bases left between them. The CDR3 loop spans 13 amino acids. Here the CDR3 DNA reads TGTGCCAGTTTTAGGACGAACACCGGGGAGCTGTTTTTT. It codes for CASFRTNTGELFF.